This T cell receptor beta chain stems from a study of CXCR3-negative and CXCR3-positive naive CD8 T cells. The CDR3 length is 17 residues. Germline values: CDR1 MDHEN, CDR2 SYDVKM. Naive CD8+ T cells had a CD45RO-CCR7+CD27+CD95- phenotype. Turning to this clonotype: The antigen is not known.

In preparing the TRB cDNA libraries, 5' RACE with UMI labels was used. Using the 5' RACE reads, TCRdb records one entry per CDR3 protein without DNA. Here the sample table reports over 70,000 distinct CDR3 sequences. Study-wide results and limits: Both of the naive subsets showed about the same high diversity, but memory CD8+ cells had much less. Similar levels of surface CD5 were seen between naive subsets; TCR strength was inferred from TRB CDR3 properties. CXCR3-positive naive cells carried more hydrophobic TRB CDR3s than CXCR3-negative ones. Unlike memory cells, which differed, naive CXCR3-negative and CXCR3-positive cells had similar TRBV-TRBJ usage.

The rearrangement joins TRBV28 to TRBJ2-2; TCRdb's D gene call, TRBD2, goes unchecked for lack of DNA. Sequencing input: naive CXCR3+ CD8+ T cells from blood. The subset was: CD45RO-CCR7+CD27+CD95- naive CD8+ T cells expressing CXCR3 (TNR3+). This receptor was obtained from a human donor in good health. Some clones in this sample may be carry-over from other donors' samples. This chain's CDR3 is CASTPRSSGSVAGELFF.